This is a list of T cell receptor beta chains from one sample in a study of control samples from healthy donors and cancer patients. Libraries were prepared by immunoSEQ multiplex PCR; TCRdb keeps only in-frame clonotypes and omits some of them. The data contain 130,000 or so clones, under 95% of them seen just once; the ten biggest clones take up around 13%. Sequenced: blood. Source of these receptors: a man aged 40-49 years in good health. CDR3s include the opening cysteine and the closing phenylalanine or tryptophan. Fields, in order: clone size, V gene, CDR3 protein. Clone size appears in some rows only: once, few, many, or a class for an expanded clone.

. | TRBV24-1 | CATSDFTDTQYF
. | TRBV19 | CASSGYRVRDTQYF
. | TRBV24-1 | CAPVAGRINEKLFF
. | TRBV20-1 | CSAGGLAASYEQYF
. | TRBV2 | CASSELDLAGYTF
. | TRBV3-1/TRBV3-2 | CASSQEFRGRGDTQYF
. | TRBV5-1 | CASSADSVYNEQFF
. | TRBV15 | CATKGDSAYEQYF
. | TRBV5-4 | CASSLPPTGGGYEQYF
. | TRBV7-2 | CASSFGWLLNTEAFF
. | TRBV20-1 | CSAKWDEKLFF
. | TRBV18 | CASNRAGGAGEKLFF
. | TRBV5-1 | CASSFTGSGNTIYF
. | TRBV5-4 | CASSEGTGANYGYTF
. | TRBV27 | CASSRDFGEQYF
. | TRBV15 | CATSRDSGQNNSPLHF
. | TRBV28 | CATGRGGTGEEKLFF
. | TRBV2 | CASSEALLANTEAFF
. | TRBV19 | CASSIRTASGNTIYF
. | TRBV24-1 | CATSALTGAGGYTF
few | TRBV5-1 | CASSFEAAARTQYF
. | TRBV10-1 | CASSDSGHTDTQYF
. | TRBV3-1/TRBV3-2 | CASSQARGLTEAFF
. | TRBV27 | CASSQTQTGSYGYTF
once | TRBV6-2/TRBV6-3 | CASSVGTVSSNQPQHF
. | TRBV19 | CASSPGTVRNQPQHF
. | TRBV9 | CASSDHGNYNEQFF
few | TRBV19 | CASGWTGGNQPQHF
. | TRBV9 | CASSVGGSSTDTQYF
. | TRBV7-6 | CASSLEDRGIYEQFF
. | TRBV29-1 | CSVVRSVSGLGEAFF
. | TRBV2 | CASSYRDRGYEQYF
. | TRBV6-5 | CASSYSFGLEQYF
. | TRBV24-1 | CATAADNTEAFF
. | TRBV25-1 | CASSDQAGLNSPLHF
. | TRBV27 | CASSPLASRDQETQYF
. | TRBV2 | CASRDTGIWVEQYF
. | TRBV11-2 | CASSWGQGLGQPQHF
. | TRBV6-5 | CASSYSPRSSYNEQFF
. | TRBV28 | CASRQGSTGNTIYF
. | TRBV28 | CASSSGLAELYEQYF
. | TRBV11-2 | CASSLQSGRRTDTQYF
. | TRBV5-1 | CASTPIIAGASTETQYF
. | TRBV30 | CALRGKNSPLHF
. | TRBV18 | CASSPIPPGALYNEQFF
. | TRBV9 | CASSPGTSGGPVKGTQYF
. | TRBV2 | CASSESRAGGRDYGYTF
. | TRBV3-1/TRBV3-2 | CASSQVGTRSSYEQYF